One sample yielded the 28 T cell receptor beta chains listed below, sequenced in a study of cytomegalovirus exposure and HLA in healthy donors. The PCR employed 60 Vbeta primers together with 13 Jbeta primers. The method was immunoSEQ multiplex PCR; TCRdb's version includes in-frame clones alone and lacks a portion of them. Of some 180,000 clones listed, around 80% are singletons. Input material: PBMCs. These receptors were taken from a man aged 35-49 years in good health and CMV-seropositive.

Written as DNA, the CDR3 is TGTGCCAGCAGCCTTAGCGGGAGGGCCTTGAGCACCGGGGAGCTGTTTTTT. It specifies CASSLSGRALSTGELFF. The chain is built from TRBV7-9 and TRBJ2-2; TRBD2 matches at 11 bases. Germline trimming cut 5 bases from V and 4 bases from J; bases unmatched to any gene: 9. Germline V CDR1 and CDR2: SEHNR, FQNEAQ (reference sequence). This CDR3 has 17 residues.

The chain couples TRBV2 to TRBJ2-2; D is unresolved. V lost 5 bases and J lost 7, with 11 bases in between. CDR1 and CDR2 from the germline V gene are SNHLY and FYNNEI. This CDR3 is 13 amino acids long. For the CDR3, the DNA is TGTGCCAGCAGTCCATCCAGAGGCGGGGAGCTGTTTTTT. Its protein is CASSPSRGGELFF.

The chain couples TRBV5-1 to TRBJ1-1; 8 nucleotides align to TRBD1. V dropped 3 bases and J dropped 5; count of bases not matched to a gene: 6. Germline CDR1 SGHRS, CDR2 YFSETQ. The CDR3 runs to 14 residues. The CDR3 sequence: CASSWGTGGTEAFF. The DNA for the CDR3 is TGCGCCAGCAGCTGGGGCACAGGGGGAACTGAAGCTTTCTTT. Full variable domain (outside the CDR3, taken from reference TRBV5-1 and TRBJ1-1): KAGVTQTPRYLIKTRGQQVTLSCSPISGHRSVSWYQQTPGQGLQFLFEYFSETQRNKGNFPGRFSGRQFSNSRSEMNVSTLELGDSALYLCASSWGTGGTEAFFGQGTRLTVV.

This clone was counted a single time. The V gene is TRBV9, the J gene TRBJ2-1; 10 nucleotides agree with TRBD2. CDR3 size: 14 residues. Germline lookup yields CDR1 SGDLS and CDR2 YYNGEE. V trimming: 4 bases; J trimming: 5 bases; junction bases outside the gene matches: 3. Written as DNA, the CDR3 is TGTGCCAGCAGCAGCGGGAGGGCCCACAATGAGCAGTTCTTC. Amino acids: CASSSGRAHNEQFF.

The chain is built from TRBV4-2 and TRBJ2-7; 13 bases agree with TRBD2. The germline CDR1 and CDR2 sequences are LGHNA and YNFKEQ. Trimming cost V 4 bases and J 4 bases; bases outside gene matches: 10. This CDR3 comprises 17 residues. CDR3 in amino acids: CASSRGLAGWVRYEQYF. Written as DNA, the CDR3 is TGTGCCAGCAGCCGGGGACTAGCGGGATGGGTCAGGTACGAGCAGTACTTC.

The table lists this clone with a few counts. The chain couples TRBV6-5 to TRBJ1-2; D possibly corresponds to TRBD1 (6 bases). The CDR3 is made up of 13 amino acids. CDR1 is MNHEY and CDR2 is SVGAGI in the germline V gene. V shed 4 bases and J shed 4 bases, with 10 bases lying between them. CDR3 sequence reads: CASSSGGIYGYTF. Written as DNA, the CDR3 is TGTGCCAGCAGTTCTGGGGGCATCTATGGCTACACCTTC.

This chain connects TRBV11-2 to TRBJ2-7, with a tentative D call TRBD1 (6 bases). The V end lost 4 bases, the J end lost 5 bases, and 21 bases lay between the germline ends. Germline CDR1 SGHAT, CDR2 FQNNGV. The CDR3 contains 16 residues. The CDR3 region is CASSSIGGGASNEQYF. Here the CDR3 DNA reads TGTGCCAGCAGCTCCATCGGTGGGGGCGCAAGTAACGAGCAGTACTTC. The complete variable domain, with remaining parts taken from reference TRBV11-2 and TRBJ2-7, reads EAGVAQSPRYKIIEKRQSVAFWCNPISGHATLYWYQQILGQGPKLLIQFQNNGVVDDSQLPKDRFSAERLKGVDSTLKIQPAKLEDSAVYLCASSSIGGGASNEQYFGPGTRLTVT.

V and J are TRBV2 and TRBJ2-7; tentative D call: TRBD2 (5 bases). Trimming shortened V by 6 bases and J by 3 bases, and 6 bases separated the two germline ends. Germline CDR1 reads SNHLY; CDR2 reads FYNNEI. This CDR3 is 11 amino acids long. The CDR3, as DNA: TGTGCCAGCAGACGGGACTACGAGCAGTACTTC. It codes for CASRRDYEQYF.

This clone turned up a few times. The chain couples TRBV7-2 to TRBJ2-7, with D perhaps matching TRBD2 (5 bases). The germline gives CDR1 SGHTA, CDR2 FQGNSA. Trimming stripped 2 bases from V and 6 bases from J, with 14 bases between. The CDR3 is 14 amino acids. CDR3 DNA sequence: TGTGCCAGCAGCTTACGAGGGAGATCCGGCGAGCAGTACTTC. It translates to CASSLRGRSGEQYF. Looking up the rest from reference TRBV7-2 and TRBJ2-7 gives the full variable domain: GAGVSQSPSNKVTEKGKDVELRCDPISGHTALYWYRQSLGQGLEFLIYFQGNSAPDKSGLPSDRFSAERTGGSVSTLTIQRTQQEDSAVYLCASSLRGRSGEQYFGPGTRLTVT.

The chain carries TRBV5-4 and TRBJ2-1; 12 bases align to TRBD2. Germline CDR1 and CDR2: SGHNT and YYREEE (reference sequence). V dropped 4 bases and J dropped 8; count of bases not matched to a gene: 10. The CDR3 is made up of 16 amino acids. The CDR3 region has the DNA TGTGCCAGCAGCCGGGCGCTAGCGGGAGGGTACGATGAGCAGTTCTTC. It is translated as CASSRALAGGYDEQFF.

This chain uses TRBV5-5 with TRBJ2-1, with 10 bases lining up with TRBD2. Germline V gene lookup returns CDR1 SGHKS and CDR2 YYEKEE (reference sequence). This CDR3 comprises 16 residues. V was clipped by 3 bases and J by 6 bases; unmatched bases: 9. The CDR3 spells CASSSGAGGGSNEQFF. CDR3 bases: TGTGCCAGCAGCTCCGGAGCGGGAGGGGGATCCAATGAGCAGTTCTTC.

This clone occurred once. The V and J genes are TRBV20-1 and TRBJ1-5; D possibly corresponds to TRBD1 (6 bases). The CDR3 length is 11 residues. Trimming removed 6 bases from V and 8 bases from J, with 11 bases in between. Germline V gene lookup returns CDR1 DFQATT and CDR2 SNEGSKA (reference sequence). CDR3 amino acids: CSATSGEPQHF. CDR3 in DNA: TGCAGTGCAACTTCAGGGGAGCCCCAGCATTTT.

The chain recombines TRBV30 with TRBJ2-1, with D uncertain. V gave up 2 bases and J gave up 0 bases, with 8 bases separating them. CDR3 length: 14 residues. CDR1 and CDR2 (germline): GTSNPN, SVGIG (reference sequence). The CDR3 reads CAWSPYSSYNEQFF. The CDR3, as DNA: TGTGCCTGGAGTCCCTATAGCTCCTACAATGAGCAGTTCTTC.

The sample holds one count of this clone. The V call is TRBV10-2, the J call TRBJ1-5; TRBD1 is a possible D gene (5 bases). Germline assignment: CDR1 WSHSY and CDR2 SAAADI. This CDR3 is 15 amino acids long. V gave up 6 bases and J gave up 6 bases, with 18 bases separating them. The CDR3 is CASRRDSQWAQPQHF. CDR3 nucleotide sequence: TGCGCCAGCAGGAGGGACTCTCAATGGGCTCAGCCCCAGCATTTT.

V is TRBV23-1 and J is TRBJ2-7; 10 bases agree with TRBD1. TRBV23-1 is designated an ORF whose function remains uncertain. Trimming at V came to 0 bases and at J to 1 base, leaving 3 bases not matched to a gene. This CDR3 has 16 residues. The CDR3 here is CASSQSSGQGSYEQYF. CDR3 DNA sequence: TGCGCCAGCAGTCAATCATCGGGACAGGGGTCCTACGAGCAGTACTTC.

This rearrangement joins TRBV25-1 to TRBJ1-1; possibly TRBD1 for D (6 bases). From germline, CDR1 is MGHDK and CDR2 SYGVNS. CDR3 length equals 12 residues. Trimming stripped 4 bases from V and 6 bases from J, with 9 bases between. Written as DNA, the CDR3 is TGTGCCAGCAGTGTCGGGGGGCCTGAAGCTTTCTTT. It yields the protein CASSVGGPEAFF. Using reference TRBV25-1 and TRBJ1-1 for the parts outside the CDR3, the full variable domain is EADIYQTPRYLVIGTGKKITLECSQTMGHDKMYWYQQDPGMELHLIHYSYGVNSTEKGDLSSESTVSRIRTEHFPLTLESARPSHTSQYLCASSVGGPEAFFGQGTRLTVV.

The genes are TRBV7-2 and TRBJ1-3, with D possibly being TRBD1 (5 bases). Germline CDR1 and CDR2: SGHTA and FQGNSA. The ends were cut back, 2 bases at V and 4 bases at J, with 9 bases in the middle. The CDR3 has 14 amino acids. CDR3 loop: CASSLQGLGNTIYF. As DNA, the CDR3 is TGTGCCAGCAGCTTACAGGGCCTGGGAAACACCATATATTTT.

This clone appeared a single time. The rearrangement links TRBV11-2 to TRBJ2-1; 7 bases fit TRBD2. This CDR3 is 16 amino acids long. Germline assignment: CDR1 SGHAT and CDR2 FQNNGV. Trimming removed 5 bases from V and 7 bases from J; junction bases left unmatched: 14. Written as DNA, the CDR3 is TGTGCCAGCAGCCCGGGGCGAGGCGGGAGAGGGAATGAGCAGTTCTTC. Translation gives CASSPGRGGRGNEQFF.

This clone was seen more than once but under ten times. J is TRBJ1-2 and V is TRBV7-8, with a tentative D call TRBD1 (5 bases). Trimming took 2 bases from V and 0 from J, leaving 19 bases between them. CDR3 length equals 18 residues. Per the germline V gene, CDR1 is SGHVS and CDR2 is FQNEAQ. The CDR3 coding sequence is TGTGCCAGCAGCTTATTAGATAGAGTACAGGCCCCTAACTATGGCTACACCTTC. As protein: CASSLLDRVQAPNYGYTF.

V and J are TRBV28 and TRBJ1-1, with a possible D match to TRBD1 (5 bases). The CDR3 sequence is 13 residues long. The germline V gene encodes CDR1 MDHEN and CDR2 SYDVKM. Trimming removed 6 bases from V and 1 base from J, with 9 bases in between. The CDR3 DNA follows: TGTGCCAGCAGGGGGCCGTCGAACACTGAAGCTTTCTTT. It is translated as CASRGPSNTEAFF. Looking up the rest from reference TRBV28 and TRBJ1-1 gives the full variable domain: DVKVTQSSRYLVKRTGEKVFLECVQDMDHENMFWYRQDPGLGLRLIYFSYDVKMKEKGDIPEGYSVSREKKERFSLILESASTNQTSMYLCASRGPSNTEAFFGQGTRLTVV.

DNA of the CDR3: TGTGCCAGTAGTAAACCGGGACAGGGGGTTCCCCAGCATTTT. Its translation is CASSKPGQGVPQHF. The gene calls are TRBV19 and TRBJ1-5, with 11 bases identical to TRBD1. This CDR3 contains 14 residues. Germline V gene sequence: CDR1 LNHDA, CDR2 SQIVND (reference sequence). V was clipped by 4 bases and J by 10 bases; unmatched bases: 6.

The rearrangement uses TRBV2 and TRBJ1-3, with TRBD1 identical over 7 bases. From germline, CDR1 is SNHLY and CDR2 FYNNEI. The CDR3 covers 14 residues. V lost 6 bases to trimming and J lost 1 base; unmatched junction nucleotides: 3. The CDR3 DNA follows: TGTGCCAGCAGGGAGACAGGGTCTGGAAACACCATATATTTT. Amino acid sequence: CASRETGSGNTIYF.

V usage is TRBV5-1 and J usage is TRBJ2-3; 10 nucleotides line up with TRBD2. V lost 3 bases to trimming and J lost 5 bases; unmatched junction nucleotides: 6. The CDR3 is made up of 15 amino acids. CDR1 and CDR2 from the germline V gene are SGHRS and YFSETQ. CDR3 in amino acids: CASSWSGRGGDTQYF. The CDR3 region has the DNA TGCGCCAGCAGCTGGAGCGGGAGGGGGGGAGATACGCAGTATTTT.

J is TRBJ2-3 and V is TRBV7-2; 9 nucleotides agree with TRBD2. The CDR3 sequence is 16 residues long. J lost 1 base, V lost 5 bases, and 7 bases had no gene match. CDR1 is SGHTA and CDR2 is FQGNSA in the germline V gene. CDR3 coding DNA: TGTGCCAGCAGCCGCACGAGGACTAGCGGCACAGATACGCAGTATTTT. Its translation is CASSRTRTSGTDTQYF.

This chain uses TRBV6-6 with TRBJ2-7; 8 bases agree with TRBD2. J was trimmed by 6 bases and V by 7 bases; bases with no gene match: 14. CDR3 length: 15 amino acids. The V gene's germline CDR1 is MNHNY and CDR2 SVGAGI (reference sequence). CDR3 region: CASTPHLRGGREQYF. The CDR3 bases are TGTGCCAGCACTCCTCACCTCCGGGGGGGCCGCGAGCAGTACTTC.

The chain couples TRBV19 to TRBJ1-5, with 8 nucleotides matching TRBD1. After removal of 0 bases from V and 7 bases from J, the junction contained 8 bases not matched to a gene. Per the germline V gene, CDR1 is LNHDA and CDR2 is SQIVND (reference sequence). The CDR3 totals 16 residues. CDR3 DNA: TGTGCCAGTAGTATAGAGGGACAGGCGAACCTACAGCCCCAGCATTTT. This encodes CASSIEGQANLQPQHF. The complete variable domain, with remaining parts taken from reference TRBV19 and TRBJ1-5, reads DGGITQSPKYLFRKEGQNVTLSCEQNLNHDAMYWYRQDPGQGLRLIYYSQIVNDFQKGDIAEGYSVSREKKESFPLTVTSAQKNPTAFYLCASSIEGQANLQPQHFGDGTRLSIL.

The chain joins TRBV6-5 to TRBJ1-1; TRBD1 is a possible D gene (6 bases). The CDR3 covers 15 residues. Germline-derived CDR1 and CDR2 are MNHEY and SVGAGI. The germline V and J ends were trimmed by 2 bases and 4 bases, with 14 bases remaining between them. The CDR3 bases are TGTGCCAGCAGTTACCTCAGGGGAGGGGTCACTGAAGCTTTCTTT. This gives the protein CASSYLRGGVTEAFF.

This clone appeared once. This chain connects TRBV10-2 to TRBJ1-1; D is ambiguous. The CDR3 runs to 13 residues. Germline values: CDR1 WSHSY, CDR2 SAAADI. Trimming took 8 bases from V and 4 from J, leaving 14 bases between them. CDR3 sequence reads: CASSTGSGTEAFF. Here the CDR3 DNA reads TGCGCCAGCTCCACGGGGTCCGGCACTGAAGCTTTCTTT.